Sequencing of this T cell receptor beta chain was carried out in a study of radiotherapy plus CTLA-4 blockade in lung cancer. Study results and limitations: Strongest reported response predictors: early blood clone changes and post-radiation interferon-beta. Blood saw expansion of tumor-derived TCR clones after radiotherapy plus ipilimumab.

About this clone itself: The antigen is unknown. Other DNA sequences in the same sample also yield this CDR3.

CDR3 size: 15 residues. CDR1 is MNHNS and CDR2 is SASEGT in the germline V gene. Trimming took off 5 bases at V and 0 bases at J, with 11 bases between the two ends. The data were produced by immunoSEQ multiplex PCR, yet TCRdb's version contains in-frame clones alone and is incomplete. The data contain 55,000 to 80,000 clones, approximately 80% of them singletons. The chain joins TRBV6-1 to TRBJ1-3, with D hard to call. Specimen: peripheral blood, collected from a patient treated with radiotherapy plus ipilimumab. The sequence came from a human donor with non-small cell lung cancer who had a complete response to radiotherapy plus ipilimumab. The CDR3 sequence: CASSMARPSGNTIYF. The CDR3 bases are TGTGCCAGCAGTATGGCTCGGCCCTCTGGAAACACCATATATTTT.